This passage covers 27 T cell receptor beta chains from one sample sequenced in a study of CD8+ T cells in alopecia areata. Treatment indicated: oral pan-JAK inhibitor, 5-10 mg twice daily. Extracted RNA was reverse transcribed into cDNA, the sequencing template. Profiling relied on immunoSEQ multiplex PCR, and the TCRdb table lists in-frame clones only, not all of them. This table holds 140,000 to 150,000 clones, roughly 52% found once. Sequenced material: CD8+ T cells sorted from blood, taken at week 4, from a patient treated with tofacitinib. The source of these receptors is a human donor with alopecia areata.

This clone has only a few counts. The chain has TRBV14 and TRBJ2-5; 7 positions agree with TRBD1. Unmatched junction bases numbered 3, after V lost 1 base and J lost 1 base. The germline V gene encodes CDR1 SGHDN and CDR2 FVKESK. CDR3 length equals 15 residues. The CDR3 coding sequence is TGTGCCAGCAGCCAAGGGGCAGGGGGCCAAGAGACCCAGTACTTC. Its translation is CASSQGAGGQETQYF.

This CDR3 is CASSYQEGWRTEAFF. CDR3 coding DNA: TGTGCCAGCAGTTACCAGGAGGGTTGGAGAACTGAAGCTTTCTTT. The gene calls are TRBV6-5 and TRBJ1-1, with D unresolved. There are 15 residues in the CDR3. The V and J ends lost 2 bases and 5 bases respectively, with 15 bases between them. The germline CDR1 and CDR2 sequences are MNHEY and SVGAGI.

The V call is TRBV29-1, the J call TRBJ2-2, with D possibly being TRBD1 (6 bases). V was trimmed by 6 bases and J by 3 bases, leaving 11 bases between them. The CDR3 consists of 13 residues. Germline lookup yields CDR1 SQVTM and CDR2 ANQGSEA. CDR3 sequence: CSVRAGDTGELFF. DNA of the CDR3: TGCAGCGTGCGGGCAGGGGACACCGGGGAGCTGTTTTTT.

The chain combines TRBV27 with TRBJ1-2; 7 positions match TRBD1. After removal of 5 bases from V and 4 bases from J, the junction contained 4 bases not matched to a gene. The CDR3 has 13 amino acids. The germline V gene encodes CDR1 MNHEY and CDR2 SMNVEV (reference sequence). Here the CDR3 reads CASSPGTVYGYTF. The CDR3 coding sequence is TGTGCCAGCAGTCCCGGGACAGTCTATGGCTACACCTTC.

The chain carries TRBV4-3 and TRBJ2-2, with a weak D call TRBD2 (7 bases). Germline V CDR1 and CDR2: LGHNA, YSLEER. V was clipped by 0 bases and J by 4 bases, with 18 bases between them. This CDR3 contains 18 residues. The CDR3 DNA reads TGCGCCAGCAGCCAAGATCCCCTCGCGGGGGCTAGCACCGGGGAGCTGTTTTTT. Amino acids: CASSQDPLAGASTGELFF.

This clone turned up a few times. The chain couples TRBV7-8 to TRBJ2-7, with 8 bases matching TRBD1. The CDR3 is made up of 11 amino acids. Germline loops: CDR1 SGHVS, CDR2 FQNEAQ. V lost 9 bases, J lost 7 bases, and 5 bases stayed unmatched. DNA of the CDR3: TGTGCCAGTACTACAGGGGGGGAGCAGTACTTC. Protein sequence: CASTTGGEQYF.

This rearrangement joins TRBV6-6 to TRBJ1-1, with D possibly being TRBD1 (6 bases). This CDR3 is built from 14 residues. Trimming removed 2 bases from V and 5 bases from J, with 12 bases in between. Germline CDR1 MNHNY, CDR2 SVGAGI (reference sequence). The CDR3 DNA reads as TGTGCCAGCAGTTACCCGGAGGGGGATACTGAAGCTTTCTTT. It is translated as CASSYPEGDTEAFF.

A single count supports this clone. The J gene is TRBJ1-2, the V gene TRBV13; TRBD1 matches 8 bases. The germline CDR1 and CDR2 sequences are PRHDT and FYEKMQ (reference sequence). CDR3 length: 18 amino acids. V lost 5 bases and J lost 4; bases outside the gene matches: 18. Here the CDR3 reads CASSPAGTGGRTSYGYTF. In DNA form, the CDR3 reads TGTGCCAGCAGCCCAGCTGGGACAGGAGGACGGACTAGCTATGGCTACACCTTC.

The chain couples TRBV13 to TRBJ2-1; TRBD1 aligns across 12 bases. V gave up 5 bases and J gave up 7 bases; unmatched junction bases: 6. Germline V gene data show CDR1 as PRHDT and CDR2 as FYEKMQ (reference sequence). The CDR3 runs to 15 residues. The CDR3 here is CASSPEGQGANEQFF. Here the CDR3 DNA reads TGTGCCAGCAGCCCCGAGGGACAGGGGGCGAATGAGCAGTTCTTC. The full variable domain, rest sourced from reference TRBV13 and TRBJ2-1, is AAGVIQSPRHLIKEKRETATLKCYPIPRHDTVYWYQQGPGQDPQFLISFYEKMQSDKGSIPDRFSAQQFSDYHSELNMSSLELGDSALYFCASSPEGQGANEQFFGPGTRLTVL.

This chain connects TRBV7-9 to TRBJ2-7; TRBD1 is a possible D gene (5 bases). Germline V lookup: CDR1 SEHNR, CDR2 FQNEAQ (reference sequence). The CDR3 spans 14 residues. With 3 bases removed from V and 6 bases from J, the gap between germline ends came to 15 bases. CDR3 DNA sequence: TGTGCCAGCAGCTTCGGCAGGGCGCCAGGCGAGCAGTACTTC. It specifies CASSFGRAPGEQYF.

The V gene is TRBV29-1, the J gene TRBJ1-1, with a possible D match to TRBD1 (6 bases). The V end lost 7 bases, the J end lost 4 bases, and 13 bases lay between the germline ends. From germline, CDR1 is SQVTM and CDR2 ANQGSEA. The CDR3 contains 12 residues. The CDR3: CSAFTGSTEAFF. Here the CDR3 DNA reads TGCAGCGCCTTCACAGGGAGCACTGAAGCTTTCTTT.

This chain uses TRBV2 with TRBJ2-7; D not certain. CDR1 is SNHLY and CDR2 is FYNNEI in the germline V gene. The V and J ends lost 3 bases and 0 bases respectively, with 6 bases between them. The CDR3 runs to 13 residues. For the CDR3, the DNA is TGTGCCAGCAGTGACAGTAGCTCCTACGAGCAGTACTTC. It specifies CASSDSSSYEQYF.

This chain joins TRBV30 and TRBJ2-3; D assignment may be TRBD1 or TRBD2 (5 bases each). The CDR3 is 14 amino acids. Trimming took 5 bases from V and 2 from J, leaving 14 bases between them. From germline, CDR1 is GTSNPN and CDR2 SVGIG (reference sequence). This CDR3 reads CAWDWGSPTDTQYF. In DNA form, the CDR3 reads TGTGCCTGGGATTGGGGGTCCCCCACAGATACGCAGTATTTT.

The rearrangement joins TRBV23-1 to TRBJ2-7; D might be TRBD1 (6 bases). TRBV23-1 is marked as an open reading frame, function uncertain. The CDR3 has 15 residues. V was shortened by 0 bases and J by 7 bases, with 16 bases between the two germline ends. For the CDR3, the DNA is TGCGCCAGCAGTCAATCGGGCAGGGGTGGTGGTGAGCAGTACTTC. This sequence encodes CASSQSGRGGGEQYF.

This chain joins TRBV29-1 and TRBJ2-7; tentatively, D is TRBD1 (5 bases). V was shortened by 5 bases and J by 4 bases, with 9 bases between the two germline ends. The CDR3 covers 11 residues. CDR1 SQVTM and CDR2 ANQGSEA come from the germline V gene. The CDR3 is CSVSTDYEQYF. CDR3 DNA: TGCAGCGTTTCGACAGATTACGAGCAGTACTTC.

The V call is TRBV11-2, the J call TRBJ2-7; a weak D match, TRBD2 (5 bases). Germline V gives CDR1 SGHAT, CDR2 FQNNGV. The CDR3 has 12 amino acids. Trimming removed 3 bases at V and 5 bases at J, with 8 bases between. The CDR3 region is CASSFEGHEQYF. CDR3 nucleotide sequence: TGTGCCAGCAGCTTCGAGGGCCACGAGCAGTACTTC.

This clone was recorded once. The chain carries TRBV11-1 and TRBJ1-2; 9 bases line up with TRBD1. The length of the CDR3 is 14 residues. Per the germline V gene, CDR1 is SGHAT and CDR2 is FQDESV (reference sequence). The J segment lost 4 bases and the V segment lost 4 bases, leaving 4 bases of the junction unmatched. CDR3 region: CASSSTGGAYGYTF. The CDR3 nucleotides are TGTGCCAGCAGCTCAACAGGGGGCGCCTATGGCTACACCTTC.

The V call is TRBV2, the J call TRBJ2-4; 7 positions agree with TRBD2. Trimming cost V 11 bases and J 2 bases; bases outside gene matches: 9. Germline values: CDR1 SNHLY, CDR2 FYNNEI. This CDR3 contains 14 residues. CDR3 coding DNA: TGTGCCTTGAGGGGAGGGGAGCCCAAAAACATTCAGTACTTC. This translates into CALRGGEPKNIQYF. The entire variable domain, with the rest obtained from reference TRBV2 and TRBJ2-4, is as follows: EPEVTQTPSHQVTQMGQEVILRCVPISNHLYFYWYRQILGQKVEFLVSFYNNEISEKSEIFDDQFSVERPDGSNFTLKIRSTKLEDSAMYFCALRGGEPKNIQYFGAGTRLSVL.

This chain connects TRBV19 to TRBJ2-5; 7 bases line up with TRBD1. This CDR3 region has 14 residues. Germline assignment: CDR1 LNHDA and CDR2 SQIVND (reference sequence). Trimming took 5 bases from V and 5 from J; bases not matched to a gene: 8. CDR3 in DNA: TGTGCCAGTAGTCTCCCACAGGGGTGGGAGACCCAGTACTTC. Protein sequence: CASSLPQGWETQYF.

DNA of the CDR3: TGTGCCACCGATTACAGGGAGTTGAATCAGCCCCAGCATTTT. It encodes CATDYRELNQPQHF. V and J are TRBV6-6 and TRBJ1-5; TRBD1 might be the D (6 bases). The CDR3 is 14 residues long. Germline CDR1 reads MNHNY; CDR2 reads SVGAGI (reference sequence). Trimming took off 10 bases at V and 4 bases at J, with 17 bases between the two ends.

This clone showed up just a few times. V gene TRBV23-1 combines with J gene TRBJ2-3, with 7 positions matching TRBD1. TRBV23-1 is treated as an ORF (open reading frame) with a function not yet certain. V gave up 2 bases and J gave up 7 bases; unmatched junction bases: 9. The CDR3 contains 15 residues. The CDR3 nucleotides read TGCGCCAGCAGTCAACCGATAGACAGGGCCCATACGCAGTATTTT. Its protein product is CASSQPIDRAHTQYF.

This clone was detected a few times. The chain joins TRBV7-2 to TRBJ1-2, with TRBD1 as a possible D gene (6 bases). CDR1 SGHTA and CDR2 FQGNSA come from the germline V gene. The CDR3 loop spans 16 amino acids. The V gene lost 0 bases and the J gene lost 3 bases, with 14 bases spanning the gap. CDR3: CASSLAIDRTHYGYTF. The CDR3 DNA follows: TGTGCCAGCAGCTTAGCAATTGACAGGACTCACTATGGCTACACCTTC.

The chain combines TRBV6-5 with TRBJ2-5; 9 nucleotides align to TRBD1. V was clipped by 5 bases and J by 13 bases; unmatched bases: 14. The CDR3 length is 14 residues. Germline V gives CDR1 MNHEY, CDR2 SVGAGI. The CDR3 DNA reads TGTGCCAGCAGTACCGAGGACAGGGGATACCCATGGTACTTC. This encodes CASSTEDRGYPWYF.

In nucleotides, the CDR3 is TGTGCAAGTCGCTTTGAGGTAGGGAAGATCAGCAATCAGCCCCAGCATTTT. Translating gives CASRFEVGKISNQPQHF. The V call is TRBV12-2, the J call TRBJ1-5. TRBV12-2 is given as a pseudogene. The CDR3 spans 17 residues.

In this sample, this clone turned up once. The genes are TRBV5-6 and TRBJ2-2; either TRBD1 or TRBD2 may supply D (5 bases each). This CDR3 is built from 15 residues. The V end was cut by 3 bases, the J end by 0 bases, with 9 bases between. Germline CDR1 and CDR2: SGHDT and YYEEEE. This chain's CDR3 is CASSWDGSNTGELFF. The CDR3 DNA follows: TGTGCCAGCAGCTGGGACGGATCGAACACCGGGGAGCTGTTTTTT.

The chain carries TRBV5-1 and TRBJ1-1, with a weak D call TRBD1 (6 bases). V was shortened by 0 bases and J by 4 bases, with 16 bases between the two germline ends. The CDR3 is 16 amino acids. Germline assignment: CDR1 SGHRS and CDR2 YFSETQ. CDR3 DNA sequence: TGCGCCAGCAGCTTGGCTGCGGGGGCACTGGGCACTGAAGCTTTCTTT. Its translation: CASSLAAGALGTEAFF.

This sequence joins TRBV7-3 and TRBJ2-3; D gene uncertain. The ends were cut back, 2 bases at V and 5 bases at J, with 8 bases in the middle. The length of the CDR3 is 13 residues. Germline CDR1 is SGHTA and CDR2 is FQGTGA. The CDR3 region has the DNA TGTGCCAGCAGCTTACTACAGCGAGATACGCAGTATTTT. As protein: CASSLLQRDTQYF.